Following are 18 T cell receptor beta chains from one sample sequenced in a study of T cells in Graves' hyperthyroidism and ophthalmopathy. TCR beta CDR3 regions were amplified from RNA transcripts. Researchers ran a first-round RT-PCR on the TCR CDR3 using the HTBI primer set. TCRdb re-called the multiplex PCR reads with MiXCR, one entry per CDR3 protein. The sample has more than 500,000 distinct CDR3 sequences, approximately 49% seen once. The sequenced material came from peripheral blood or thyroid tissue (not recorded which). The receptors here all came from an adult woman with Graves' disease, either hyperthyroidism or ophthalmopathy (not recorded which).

CDR3 nucleotide sequence: TGCAGTGCCACCCTAGCGGGGGGGCCGAAGACCCAGTACTTC. Protein sequence: CSATLAGGPKTQYF. The chain couples TRBV20-1 to TRBJ2-5; TRBD2 aligns across 12 bases. V shed 6 bases and J 6 bases; nucleotides not matched to a gene: 8. The germline V gene has CDR1 DFQATT and CDR2 SNEGSKA (reference sequence). The CDR3 consists of 14 residues.

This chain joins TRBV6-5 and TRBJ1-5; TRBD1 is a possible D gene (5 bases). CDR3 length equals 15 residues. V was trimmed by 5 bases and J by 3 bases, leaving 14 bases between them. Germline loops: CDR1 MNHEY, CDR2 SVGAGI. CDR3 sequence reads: CASSRLDGTNQPQHF. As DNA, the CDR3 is TGTGCCAGCAGTCGCCTGGACGGGACCAATCAGCCCCAGCATTTT.

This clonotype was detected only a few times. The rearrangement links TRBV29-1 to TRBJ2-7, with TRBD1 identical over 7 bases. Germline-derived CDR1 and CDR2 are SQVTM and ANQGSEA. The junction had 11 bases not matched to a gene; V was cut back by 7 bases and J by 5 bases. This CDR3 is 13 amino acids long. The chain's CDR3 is CSASGTAFDEQYF. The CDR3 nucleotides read TGCAGCGCGTCCGGGACAGCGTTTGACGAGCAGTACTTC.

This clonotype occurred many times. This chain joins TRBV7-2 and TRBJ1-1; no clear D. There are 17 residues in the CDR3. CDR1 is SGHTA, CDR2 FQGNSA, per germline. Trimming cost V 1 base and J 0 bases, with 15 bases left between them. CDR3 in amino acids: CASSLVNRGGVNTEAFF. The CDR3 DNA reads TGTGCCAGCAGCTTAGTTAATCGTGGCGGAGTGAACACTGAAGCTTTCTTT. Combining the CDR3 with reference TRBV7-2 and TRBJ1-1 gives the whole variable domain GAGVSQSPSNKVTEKGKDVELRCDPISGHTALYWYRQSLGQGLEFLIYFQGNSAPDKSGLPSDRFSAERTGGSVSTLTIQRTQQEDSAVYLCASSLVNRGGVNTEAFFGQGTRLTVV.

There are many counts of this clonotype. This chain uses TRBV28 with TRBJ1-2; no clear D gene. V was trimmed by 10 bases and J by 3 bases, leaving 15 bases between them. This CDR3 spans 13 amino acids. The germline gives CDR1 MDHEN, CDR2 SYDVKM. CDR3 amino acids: CATHPGYYYGYTF. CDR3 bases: TGTGCCACCCACCCGGGGTACTACTATGGCTACACCTTC.

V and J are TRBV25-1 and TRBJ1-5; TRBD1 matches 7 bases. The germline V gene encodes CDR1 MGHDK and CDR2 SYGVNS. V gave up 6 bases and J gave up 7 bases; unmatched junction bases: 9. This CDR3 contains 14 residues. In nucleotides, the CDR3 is TGTGCCAGCAGGCGAACAGGGGTGAAACAGCCCCAGCATTTT. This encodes CASRRTGVKQPQHF.

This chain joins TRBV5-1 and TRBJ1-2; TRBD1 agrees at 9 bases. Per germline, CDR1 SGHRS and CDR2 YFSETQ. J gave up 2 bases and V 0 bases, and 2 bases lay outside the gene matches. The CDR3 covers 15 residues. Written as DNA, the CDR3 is TGCGCCAGCAGCTTGGAGACAGGGGGAAACTATGGCTACACCTTC. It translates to CASSLETGGNYGYTF. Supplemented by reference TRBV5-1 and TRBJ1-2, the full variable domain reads KAGVTQTPRYLIKTRGQQVTLSCSPISGHRSVSWYQQTPGQGLQFLFEYFSETQRNKGNFPGRFSGRQFSNSRSEMNVSTLELGDSALYLCASSLETGGNYGYTFGSGTRLTVV.

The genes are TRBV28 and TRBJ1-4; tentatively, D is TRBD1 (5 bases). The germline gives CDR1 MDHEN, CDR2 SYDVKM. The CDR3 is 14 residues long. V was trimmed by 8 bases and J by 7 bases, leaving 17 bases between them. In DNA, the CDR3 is TGTGCCAGCGGCGGGGGGGACGCTTCTGAAAAACTGTTTTTT. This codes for CASGGGDASEKLFF.

CDR3 protein: CASSATLGQPQHF. The CDR3 DNA reads as TGTGCCAGCAGTGCGACATTGGGACAGCCCCAGCATTTT. The V gene is TRBV7-8, the J gene TRBJ1-5; no clear D gene. The CDR3 runs to 13 residues. The V end lost 6 bases, the J end lost 7 bases, and 13 bases lay between the germline ends. CDR1 is SGHVS and CDR2 is FQNEAQ in the germline V gene.

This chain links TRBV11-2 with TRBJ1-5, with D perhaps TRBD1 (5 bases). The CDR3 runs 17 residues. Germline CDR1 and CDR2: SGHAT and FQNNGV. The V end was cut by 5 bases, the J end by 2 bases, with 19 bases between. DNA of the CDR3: TGTGCCAGCAGCCTCTCCGGGGGGGGTAGCGGCAATCAGCCCCAGCATTTT. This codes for CASSLSGGGSGNQPQHF.

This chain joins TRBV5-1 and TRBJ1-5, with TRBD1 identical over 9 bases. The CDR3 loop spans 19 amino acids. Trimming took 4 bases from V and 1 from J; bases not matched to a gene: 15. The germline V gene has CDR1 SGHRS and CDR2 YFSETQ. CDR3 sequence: CASSAWTGEGIWSNQPQHF. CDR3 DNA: TGCGCCAGCAGCGCCTGGACAGGGGAAGGAATATGGAGCAATCAGCCCCAGCATTTT.

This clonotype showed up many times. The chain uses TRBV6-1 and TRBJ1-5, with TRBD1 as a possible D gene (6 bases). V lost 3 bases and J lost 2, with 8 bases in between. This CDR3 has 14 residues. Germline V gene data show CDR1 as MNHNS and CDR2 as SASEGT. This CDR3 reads CASSDRGRNQPQHF. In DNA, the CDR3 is TGTGCCAGCAGTGACAGGGGCCGCAATCAGCCCCAGCATTTT.

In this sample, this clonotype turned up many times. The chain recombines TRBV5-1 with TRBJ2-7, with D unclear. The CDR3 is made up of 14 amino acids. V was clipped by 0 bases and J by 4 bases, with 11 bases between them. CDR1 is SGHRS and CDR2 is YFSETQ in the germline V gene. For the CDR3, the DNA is TGCGCCAGCAGCTTGGAGCCCTTCCCTTACGAGCAGTACTTC. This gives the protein CASSLEPFPYEQYF.

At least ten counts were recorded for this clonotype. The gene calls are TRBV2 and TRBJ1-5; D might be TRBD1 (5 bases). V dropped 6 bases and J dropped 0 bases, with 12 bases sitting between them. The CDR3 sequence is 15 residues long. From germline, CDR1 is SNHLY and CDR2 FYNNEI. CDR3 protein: CASRDQGLSNQPQHF. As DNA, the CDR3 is TGTGCCAGCAGGGACCAGGGCCTTAGCAATCAGCCCCAGCATTTT.

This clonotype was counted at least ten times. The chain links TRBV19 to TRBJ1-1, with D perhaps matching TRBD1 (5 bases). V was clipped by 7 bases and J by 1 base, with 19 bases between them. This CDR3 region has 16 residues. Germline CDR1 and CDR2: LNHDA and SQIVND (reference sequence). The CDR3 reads CASNPALRQQNTEAFF. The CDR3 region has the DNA TGTGCCAGTAACCCTGCTTTGAGACAGCAGAACACTGAAGCTTTCTTT.

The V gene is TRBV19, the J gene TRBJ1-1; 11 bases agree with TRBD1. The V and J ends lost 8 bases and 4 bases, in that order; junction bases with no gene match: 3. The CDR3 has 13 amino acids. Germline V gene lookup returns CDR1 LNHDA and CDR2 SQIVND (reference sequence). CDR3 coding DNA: TGTGCCAGTGGACAGGGGGCGAGCACTGAAGCTTTCTTT. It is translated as CASGQGASTEAFF.

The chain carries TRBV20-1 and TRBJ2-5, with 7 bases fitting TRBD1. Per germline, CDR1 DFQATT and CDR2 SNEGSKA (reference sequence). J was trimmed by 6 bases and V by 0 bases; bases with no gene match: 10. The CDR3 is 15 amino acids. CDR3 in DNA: TGCAGTGCTAGAGAGAACAGGGGCTACGAGCAGACCCAGTACTTC. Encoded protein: CSARENRGYEQTQYF.

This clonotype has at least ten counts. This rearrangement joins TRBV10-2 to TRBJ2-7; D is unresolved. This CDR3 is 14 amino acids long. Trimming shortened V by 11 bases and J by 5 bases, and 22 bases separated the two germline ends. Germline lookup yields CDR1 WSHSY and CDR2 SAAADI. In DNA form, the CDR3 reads TGCGCCGTTACCCCGGAGAAGCAGTCCCACGAGCAGTACTTC. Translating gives CAVTPEKQSHEQYF.